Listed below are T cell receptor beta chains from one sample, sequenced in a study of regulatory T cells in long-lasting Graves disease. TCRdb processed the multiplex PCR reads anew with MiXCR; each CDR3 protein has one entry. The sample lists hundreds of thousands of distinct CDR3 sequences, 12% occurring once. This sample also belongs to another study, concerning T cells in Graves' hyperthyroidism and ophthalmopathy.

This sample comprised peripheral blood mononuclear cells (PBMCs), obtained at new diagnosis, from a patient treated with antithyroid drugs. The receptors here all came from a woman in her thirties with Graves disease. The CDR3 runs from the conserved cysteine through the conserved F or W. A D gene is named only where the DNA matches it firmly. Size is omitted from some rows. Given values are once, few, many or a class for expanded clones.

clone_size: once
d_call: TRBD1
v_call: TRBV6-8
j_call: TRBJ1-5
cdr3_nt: TGTGCCAGCAGTACGGATCCCCTCCGCGGGACAGGGGGTGATCAGCCCCAGCATTTT
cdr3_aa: CASSTDPLRGTGGDQPQHF

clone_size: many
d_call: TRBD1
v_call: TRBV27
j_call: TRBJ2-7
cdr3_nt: TGTGCCAGCAGCAGGGGGATTACCTACGAGCAGTACTTC
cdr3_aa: CASSRGITYEQYF

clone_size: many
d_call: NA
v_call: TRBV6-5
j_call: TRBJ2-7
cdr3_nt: TGTGCCAGCAGTTACTCGCAAGCATACGAGCAGTACTTC
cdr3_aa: CASSYSQAYEQYF

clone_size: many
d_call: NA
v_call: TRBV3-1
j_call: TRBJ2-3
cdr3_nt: TGTGCCAGCGGGTTTTACACAGATACGCAGTATTTT
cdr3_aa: CASGFYTDTQYF

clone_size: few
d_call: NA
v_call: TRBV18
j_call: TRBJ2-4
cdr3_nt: TGTGCCAGCTCCCCGAGGGGCGTCGGAGCCAAAAACATTCAGTACTTC
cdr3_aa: CASSPRGVGAKNIQYF

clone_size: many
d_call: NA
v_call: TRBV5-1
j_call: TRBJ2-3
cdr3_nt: TGCGCCTCCCACCGGGGGCCGGCTGAAGATACGCAGTATTTT
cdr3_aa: CASHRGPAEDTQYF

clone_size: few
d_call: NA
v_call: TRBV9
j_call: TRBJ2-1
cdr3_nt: TGTGCCAGCAGCGTAGAAGCGGTTCTGGATGAGCAGTTCTTC
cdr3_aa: CASSVEAVLDEQFF

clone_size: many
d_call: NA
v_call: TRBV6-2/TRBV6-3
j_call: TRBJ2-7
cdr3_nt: TGTGCCAGCACTTTAACCGGGCGAATAACCTCCGAGCAGTACTTC
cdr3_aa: CASTLTGRITSEQYF

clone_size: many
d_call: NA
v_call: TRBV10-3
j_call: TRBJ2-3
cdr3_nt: TGTGCCACCGGCGGGGGCACAGATACGCAGTATTTT
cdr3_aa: CATGGGTDTQYF

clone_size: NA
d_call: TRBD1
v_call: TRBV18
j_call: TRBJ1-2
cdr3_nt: TGTGCCAGCTCACCCGACAGGGCGGATGGCTACACCTTC
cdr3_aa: CASSPDRADGYTF

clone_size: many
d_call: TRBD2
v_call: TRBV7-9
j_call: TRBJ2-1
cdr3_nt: TGTGCCAGCAGCTTAGAGAACGGACTAGCGGGAGTCGGCTACAATGAGCAGTTCTTC
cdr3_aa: CASSLENGLAGVGYNEQFF

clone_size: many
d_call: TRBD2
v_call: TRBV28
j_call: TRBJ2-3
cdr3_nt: TGTGCCAGCAGTTTAGGAGGGACTACCACAGATACGCAGTATTTT
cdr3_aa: CASSLGGTTTDTQYF

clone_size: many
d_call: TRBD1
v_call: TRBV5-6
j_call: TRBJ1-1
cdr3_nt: TGTGCCAGCAGCTTAGTACCGGGACAGGGTAACACTGAAGCTTTCTTT
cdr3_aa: CASSLVPGQGNTEAFF

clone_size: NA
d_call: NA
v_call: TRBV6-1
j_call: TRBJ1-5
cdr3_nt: TGTGCCAGCAACAAATACTCGGGCGGCAATCAGCCCCAGCATTTT
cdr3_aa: CASNKYSGGNQPQHF

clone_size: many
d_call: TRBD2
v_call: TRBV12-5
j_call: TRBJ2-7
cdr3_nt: TGTGCTAGTTCTTTAGCGGGAGGTAGCGAGCAGTACTTC
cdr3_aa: CASSLAGGSEQYF

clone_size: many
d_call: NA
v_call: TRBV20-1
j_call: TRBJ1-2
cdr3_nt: TGCAGTGCTAGAGAAGCCGGGCAGCTCTATGGCTACACCTTC
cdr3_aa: CSAREAGQLYGYTF

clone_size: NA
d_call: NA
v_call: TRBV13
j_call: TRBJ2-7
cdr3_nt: TGTGCCAGCAGCTTTTTTCCCCAGACAGACGAGCAGTACTTC
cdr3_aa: CASSFFPQTDEQYF

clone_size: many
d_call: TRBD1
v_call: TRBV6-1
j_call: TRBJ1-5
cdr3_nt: TGTGCCAGCAGTGCGGACAGGTCCTATCAGCCCCAGCATTTT
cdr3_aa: CASSADRSYQPQHF

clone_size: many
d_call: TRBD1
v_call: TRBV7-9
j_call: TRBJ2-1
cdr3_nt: TGTGCCAGCAGCTTTGGAAGGGGGACAGGGAGCAGGCAGTATGAGCAGTTCTTC
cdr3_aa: CASSFGRGTGSRQYEQFF

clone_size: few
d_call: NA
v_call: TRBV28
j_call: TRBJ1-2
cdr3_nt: TGTGCCACCGGTGGGGATACCTATGGCTACACCTTC
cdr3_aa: CATGGDTYGYTF

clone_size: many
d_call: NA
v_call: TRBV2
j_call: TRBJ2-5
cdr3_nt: TGTGCCAGCAGTGCCCAGGGCCAAGAGACCCAGTACTTC
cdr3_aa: CASSAQGQETQYF